Presented here are 5 T cell receptor beta chains from one specimen sequenced in a study of cytomegalovirus exposure and HLA in healthy donors. With 60 Vbeta and 13 Jbeta primers, the PCR was carried out. TCRdb's copy holds only in-frame clones and misses some; the assay was immunoSEQ multiplex PCR. The sample includes fewer than 95,000 clones, about 69% seen only once; the top ten take 15% to 20%. Sample: PBMCs. These receptors were obtained from a woman between 35 and 50 years old in good health and CMV-seropositive.

The rearrangement joins TRBV4-1 to TRBJ1-2; the match to TRBD1 covers 8 bases. The V gene's germline CDR1 is MGHRA and CDR2 YSYEKL. The V gene end was trimmed by 4 bases and the J gene end by 0 bases; junction bases not matched to a gene: 7. CDR3 length: 16 residues. The CDR3 here is CASSPQGGEANYGYTF. The CDR3 nucleotides read TGCGCCAGCAGCCCACAGGGGGGGGAAGCTAACTATGGCTACACCTTC.

CDR3 sequence: CSAQGSSGRGETQYF. The CDR3 DNA reads as TGCAGCGCCCAGGGGTCTAGCGGGAGGGGGGAGACCCAGTACTTC. The rearrangement links TRBV29-1 to TRBJ2-5; 12 bases are a match to TRBD2. The CDR3 totals 15 residues. After removal of 7 bases from V and 5 bases from J, the junction contained 11 bases not matched to a gene. Germline lookup yields CDR1 SQVTM and CDR2 ANQGSEA.

The chain joins TRBV7-9 to TRBJ2-6; D not resolved. Germline V lookup: CDR1 SEHNR, CDR2 FQNEAQ (reference sequence). There are 14 residues in the CDR3. Trimming took off 4 bases at V and 2 bases at J, with 6 bases between the two ends. The CDR3 DNA follows: TGTGCCAGCAGCTCAGAAGCTGGGGCCAACGTCCTGACTTTC. This codes for CASSSEAGANVLTF.

The V gene is TRBV11-3, the J gene TRBJ2-2, with a weak D call TRBD1 (5 bases). CDR1 and CDR2 (germline): SGHNT, YENEEA. The CDR3 has 16 residues. Trimming took off 2 bases at V and 7 bases at J, with 17 bases between the two ends. This CDR3 is CASSLMGQGGSGELFF. The CDR3 nucleotides are TGTGCCAGCAGCTTAATGGGCCAGGGTGGAAGCGGGGAGCTGTTTTTT.

The gene calls are TRBV7-2 and TRBJ2-2; tentatively, D is TRBD2 (6 bases). Germline CDR1 SGHTA, CDR2 FQGNSA. This CDR3 is built from 14 residues. Trimming took off 1 base at V and 6 bases at J, with 9 bases between the two ends. DNA for the CDR3: TGTGCCAGCAGCTTAGGGGGGAGGCCCGGGGAGCTGTTTTTT. Translation gives CASSLGGRPGELFF.